These 11 T cell receptor beta chains were sequenced from one sample in a study of regulatory and conventional T cells in RAG deficiency. Conventional CD4+ T cells were sorted from blood as CD25-low CD127-high cells. Sequencing was performed with immunoSEQ multiplex PCR; in TCRdb, only in-frame clones are kept and a portion is missing. The sample gives roughly 45,000 clones, approximately 90% of which show up once; about 0.53% is in the top ten. This sample also appeared in a second study, on regulatory T cells. This second study says: The PCR used 52 TRBV and 13 TRBJ primers.

Material for sequencing was CD4+ effector T cells sorted from blood. These receptor sequences come from a human donor in good health.

V is TRBV10-3 and J is TRBJ2-7; D may be TRBD1 (6 bases). V lost 10 bases to trimming and J lost 0 bases, with 16 bases between them. This CDR3 has 14 residues. CDR1 is ENHRY, CDR2 SYGVKD, per germline. In DNA, the CDR3 is TGTGCCACCCACAGGGATGAGATCTCCTACGAGCAGTACTTC. It encodes CATHRDEISYEQYF.

The chain is built from TRBV5-1 and TRBJ2-1, with TRBD1 as a possible D gene (7 bases). V was cut by 0 bases and J by 6 bases, with 10 bases left in between. The CDR3 contains 14 residues. Germline V gene sequence: CDR1 SGHRS, CDR2 YFSETQ. Here the CDR3 reads CASSLAQGGNEQFF. The CDR3 nucleotides read TGCGCCAGCAGCTTGGCCCAGGGGGGCAATGAGCAGTTCTTC.

This clone appeared once. This sequence joins TRBV6-5 and TRBJ1-2; 7 nucleotides line up with TRBD1. The CDR3 is made up of 16 amino acids. Germline values: CDR1 MNHEY, CDR2 SVGAGI. V was pared by 2 bases and J by 4 bases, with 10 bases of the junction left unmatched. CDR3 loop: CASSYTGTARTYGYTF. CDR3 sequence (DNA): TGTGCCAGCAGTTACACAGGGACAGCCCGAACCTATGGCTACACCTTC.

This clone was detected once. CDR3 bases: TGCAGCGTCGAGGGCCAGGGGGGGTACGAGCAGTACTTC. It codes for CSVEGQGGYEQYF. V is TRBV29-1 and J is TRBJ2-7; D may match TRBD1 or TRBD2 (7 bases each). Per germline, CDR1 SQVTM and CDR2 ANQGSEA. The CDR3 covers 13 residues. V lost 6 bases and J lost 4, with 16 bases in between.

The chain recombines TRBV7-2 with TRBJ1-4; D is unclear. Germline V gives CDR1 SGHTA, CDR2 FQGNSA. Trimming stripped 5 bases from V and 0 bases from J, with 13 bases between. The CDR3 has 16 residues. For the CDR3, the DNA is TGTGCCAGCAGCCCCCGGCGGGCAGCAACTAATGAAAAACTGTTTTTT. Its protein product is CASSPRRAATNEKLFF.

The chain couples TRBV7-9 to TRBJ2-5, with unresolved D. The germline CDR1 and CDR2 sequences are SEHNR and FQNEAQ (reference sequence). The CDR3 contains 12 residues. The germline V and J ends were trimmed by 6 bases and 4 bases, with 9 bases remaining between them. The CDR3 here is CASSISGETQYF. In nucleotides, the CDR3 is TGTGCCAGCAGTATCAGTGGAGAGACCCAGTACTTC.

This clone was recorded once. V gene TRBV5-5 combines with J gene TRBJ2-3, with D uncertain. The CDR3 totals 13 residues. CDR1 is SGHKS and CDR2 is YYEKEE in the germline V gene (reference sequence). Trimming stripped 1 base from V and 4 bases from J, with 7 bases between. The CDR3 reads CASSLQASDTQYF. The CDR3 nucleotides read TGTGCCAGCAGCTTGCAGGCTTCAGATACGCAGTATTTT.

This chain joins TRBV7-9 and TRBJ2-3; TRBD2 aligns across 9 bases. CDR3 length: 16 residues. The germline V gene encodes CDR1 SEHNR and CDR2 FQNEAQ (reference sequence). J gave up 0 bases and V 6 bases, and 7 bases lay outside the gene matches. The CDR3 sequence: CASRLTSGSSTDTQYF. As DNA, the CDR3 is TGTGCCAGCAGGCTCACTAGCGGGTCTAGCACAGATACGCAGTATTTT.

The chain carries TRBV7-3 and TRBJ2-1; 9 bases agree with TRBD2. In germline, CDR1 is SGHTA, CDR2 FQGTGA. The CDR3 has 16 residues. V lost 1 base to trimming and J lost 3 bases; unmatched junction nucleotides: 4. The CDR3 here is CASSLRAGGGYNEQFF. The CDR3 DNA is TGTGCCAGCAGCTTAAGGGCGGGAGGGGGCTACAATGAGCAGTTCTTC.

This sequence joins TRBV12-5 and TRBJ2-1, with TRBD2 as a possible D gene (5 bases). The CDR3 has 12 amino acids. Per the germline V gene, CDR1 is LGHNT and CDR2 is FRNRAP. V was clipped by 5 bases and J by 7 bases, with 9 bases between them. The CDR3 region is CASGTRVNEQFF. The CDR3 DNA reads as TGTGCTAGTGGTACTAGGGTTAATGAGCAGTTCTTC. The full variable domain, rest sourced from reference TRBV12-5 and TRBJ2-1, is DARVTQTPRHKVTEMGQEVTMRCQPILGHNTVFWYRQTMMQGLELLAYFRNRAPLDDSGMPKDRFSAEMPDATLATLKIQPSEPRDSAVYFCASGTRVNEQFFGPGTRLTVL.

The chain has TRBV18 and TRBJ2-7, with TRBD1 matching over 8 bases. J gave up 0 bases and V 3 bases, and 7 bases lay outside the gene matches. CDR1 is KGHSH and CDR2 is LQKENI in the germline V gene. The CDR3 contains 16 residues. The CDR3 loop is CASSPLGQGSSYEQYF. CDR3 nucleotide sequence: TGTGCCAGCTCACCCCTCGGACAGGGTAGCTCCTACGAGCAGTACTTC. Variable domain in full (rest from reference TRBV18 and TRBJ2-7): NAGVMQNPRHLVRRRGQEARLRCSPMKGHSHVYWYRQLPEEGLKFMVYLQKENIIDESGMPKERFSAEFPKEGPSILRIQQVVRGDSAAYFCASSPLGQGSSYEQYFGPGTRLTVT.